This T cell receptor beta chain emerged from a study of T-cell memory formation after mild COVID-19. The study, taken as a whole, reports: CD4+ contracting clones were found mainly in CM and EM, and CD8+ ones in EMRA. Confirmation was lacking for SARS-CoV-2 specificity of second-wave clones that peaked on day 37.

5'RACE primed at constant segments yielded TCR alpha and TCR beta cDNA libraries bearing sample barcodes and UMIs. In TCRdb, the 5' RACE reads were re-called with MiXCR into one record per CDR3 protein. In the table there are about 150,000 distinct CDR3 sequences, roughly 30% of which are singletons. This CDR3 has 14 amino acids. V lost 3 bases and J lost 3, with 9 bases in between. This clonotype turned up a few times. The antigen is not known. The sequenced sample consisted of PBMCs or a T cell subset sorted from them (not recorded which). This chain links TRBV12-3 or TRBV12-4 with TRBJ1-3; tentatively, D is TRBD1 (6 bases). This TCR was sampled from an adult woman who had mild COVID-19 (a few samples of this study predate the infection). Cell type and time point are not known. The CDR3 DNA reads TGTGCCAGCAGTTTGAGGGGGGTTGGAAACACCATATATTTT. This gives the protein CASSLRGVGNTIYF.